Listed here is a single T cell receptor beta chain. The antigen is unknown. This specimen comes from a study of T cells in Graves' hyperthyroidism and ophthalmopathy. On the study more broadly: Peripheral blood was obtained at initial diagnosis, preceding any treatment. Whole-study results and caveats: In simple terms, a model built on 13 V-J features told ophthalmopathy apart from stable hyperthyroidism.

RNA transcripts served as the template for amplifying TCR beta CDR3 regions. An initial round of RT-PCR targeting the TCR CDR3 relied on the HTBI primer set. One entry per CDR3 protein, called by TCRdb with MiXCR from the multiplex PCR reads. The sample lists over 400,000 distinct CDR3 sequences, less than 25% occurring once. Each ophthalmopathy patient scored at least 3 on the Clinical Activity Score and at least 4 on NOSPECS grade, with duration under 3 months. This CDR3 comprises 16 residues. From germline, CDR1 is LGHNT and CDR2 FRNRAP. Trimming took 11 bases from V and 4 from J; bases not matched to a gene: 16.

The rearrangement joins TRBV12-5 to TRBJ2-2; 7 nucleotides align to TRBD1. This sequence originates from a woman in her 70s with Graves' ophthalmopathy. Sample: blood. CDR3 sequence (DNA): TGTGCTGACCCGTCCGGGACAGCTTGTTCCACCGGGGAGCTGTTTTTT. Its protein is CADPSGTACSTGELFF.